A single T cell receptor beta chain is shown here with its context. The antigen remains undetermined. Germline values: CDR1 SGHTA, CDR2 FQGNSA. V lost 3 bases to trimming and J lost 2 bases; unmatched junction nucleotides: 2. This CDR3 spans 14 amino acids. The sample belongs to a study of T cell clonotyping in hematopoietic cell transplantation. Points from the study as a whole: Few recipient clonotypes overlapped donors; over 95% were de novo at given depth. After transplant, recipient diversity fell while pathologically expanded clonotypes grew through day 180. Graft donor and pretransplant recipient Inverse Simpson Index values predicted broader posttransplant TCR diversity.

Regarding time point: recipient sample about 28 days before transplant, after cytoreduction. Recipient blood drawn about 28 days pretransplant and days 30, 100, 180 after. Using immunoSEQ multiplex PCR, the repertoire was profiled, and TCRdb retains in-frame clones only, with some absent. The sample holds around 19,000 clones, approximately 80% seen once. Source: peripheral blood mononuclear cells, taken before stem cell transplant. The chain carries TRBV7-2 and TRBJ2-3; 7 bases fit TRBD1. This receptor was taken from a man aged 55 to 70 with acute myeloid leukemia. Some clones in this sample may be carry-over from other donors' samples. The CDR3 loop is CASSLGQYTDTQYF. The CDR3 coding sequence is TGTGCCAGCAGCTTGGGACAGTACACAGATACGCAGTATTTT.